The sequence of this TCR beta chain was determined in a study of human T cells and chemical hapten exposure. Whole-study context: Women made up most patients, who had alopecia areata, totalis or universalis. The variation in per-sample TCR yields arose mainly from small differences in pooled library volumes.

This clonotype was counted between two and nine times. Its antigen is not known. Study observations and caveats: Compared to controls, expanded TCRs made significantly more large clusters of similar CDR3s. TCRs above 1 in 1000 frequency stayed constant with DPC sensitization.

Each CDR3 protein gets one entry after TCRdb re-called the RACE reads with MiXCR. Here the sample spans more than 85,000 distinct CDR3 sequences, under 40% being singletons. The CDR3 is 13 amino acids. The V gene lost 2 bases and the J gene lost 2 bases, with 5 bases spanning the gap. The germline V gene encodes CDR1 MDHEN and CDR2 SYDVKM. Regarding time point: patch test 3, about 24 weeks after DPC sensitization. Treatment defined: therapeutic diphenylcyclopropenone sensitization with weekly scalp DPC. This TCR derives from a man aged 35-49 years with alopecia areata. Some clones in this sample may be carry-over from other donors' samples. V gene TRBV28 combines with J gene TRBJ2-3; D is undetermined. The sample here was whole blood, taken in connection with sensitization to the hapten diphenylcyclopropenone (DPC). This CDR3 is CASSLPTTDTQYF. In nucleotides, the CDR3 is TGTGCCAGCAGTTTACCTACCACAGATACGCAGTATTTT.